This entry concerns a single T cell receptor (beta chain). As yet, its antigen is unknown. A multiplex PCR was run with 60 Vbeta primers and 13 Jbeta primers. In the authors' methods: Later work found around 85 million unique TCR beta chains, with some 11 million shared. The assay was immunoSEQ multiplex PCR, and TCRdb's table has in-frame clones only and misses some. That table is the source of V, J and clone size, and D and trimming were worked out from the DNA. The sample lists 160,000 or so clones; roughly four fifths were seen once. The data originate from a study of cytomegalovirus exposure and HLA in healthy donors. Overall study findings and caveats: Near-uniform donor sequencing depth was presumed by presence/absence analyses.

The CDR3 is made up of 14 amino acids. CDR1 is LNHDA and CDR2 is SQIVND in the germline V gene (reference sequence). V was pared by 8 bases and J by 4 bases, with 9 bases of the junction left unmatched. The sequence was obtained from a male donor in good health and CMV-seropositive. The sequencing input was PBMCs. V is TRBV19 and J is TRBJ2-7, with 9 positions matching TRBD1. This CDR3 is CASSSDRGGYEQYF. The CDR3 nucleotides are TGTGCCAGTTCGTCGGACAGGGGAGGATACGAGCAGTACTTC.